One sample yielded the 25 T cell receptor beta chains listed below, sequenced in a study of T cell repertoires in cytomegalovirus infection. The antigens these receptors bind are not known. Each CDR3 protein gets one entry after TCRdb re-called the reads with MiXCR. The sample consists of approximately 500,000 distinct CDR3 sequences, roughly a third of them appearing once. The sample was cultured PBMCs, taken from culture after CMV antigen stimulation. Source of these receptors: a human donor in good health (CMV status not recorded). Some clones in this sample may be carry-over from other donors' samples.

This clonotype was seen many times. The rearrangement joins TRBV7-2 to TRBJ2-7; no clear D. Germline CDR1 is SGHTA and CDR2 is FQGNSA. V was cut by 1 base and J by 2 bases, with 9 bases left in between. This CDR3 is 14 amino acids long. The CDR3 DNA follows: TGTGCCAGCAGCTTAGTTGGCGCAACCTACGAGCAGTACGTC. Protein: CASSLVGATYEQYV.

CDR3 in DNA: TGTGCCAGCAGTTTAACCCGGACAGAGCAGTTCTTC. This encodes CASSLTRTEQFF. The chain links TRBV12-3 or TRBV12-4 to TRBJ2-1; D is perhaps TRBD1 (5 bases). The CDR3 totals 12 residues. The germline V and J ends were trimmed by 2 bases and 10 bases, with 9 bases remaining between them.

This clonotype was seen a few times. The chain combines TRBV12-3 or TRBV12-4 with TRBJ2-3; tentatively, D is TRBD1 (5 bases). V gave up 2 bases and J gave up 4 bases, with 10 bases separating them. The CDR3 length is 14 residues. The CDR3 region has the DNA TGTGCCAGCAGTTTACAGGGAACCTCAGATACGCAGTATTTT. The encoded protein is CASSLQGTSDTQYF.

The rearrangement joins TRBV19 to TRBJ2-2, with no clear D. In germline, CDR1 is LNHDA, CDR2 SQIVND (reference sequence). This CDR3 has 15 residues. The V and J ends lost 7 bases and 1 base respectively, with 13 bases between them. The CDR3 region has the DNA TGTGCCAGTACCTCATTAGCCAGGAACACCGGGGAGCTGTTTTTT. Translating gives CASTSLARNTGELFF.

In this sample, this clonotype turned up a few times. The CDR3 spells CASTRQGALAWETQYF. The CDR3 DNA reads TGTGCCAGCACCCGACAGGGGGCCCTCGCTTGGGAGACCCAGTACTTC. V usage is TRBV7-2 and J usage is TRBJ2-5, with TRBD1 identical over 10 bases. J gave up 5 bases and V 7 bases, and 13 bases lay outside the gene matches. In germline, CDR1 is SGHTA, CDR2 FQGNSA. This CDR3 spans 16 amino acids.

This clonotype was observed many times. The genes are TRBV7-2 and TRBJ2-1; tentative D call: TRBD2 (6 bases). CDR1 and CDR2 (germline): SGHTA, FQGNSA. V lost 1 base and J lost 7, with 14 bases in between. The CDR3 has 15 residues. The CDR3, as DNA: TGTGCCAGCAGCTTAGTGGGGGGAGAGGCTAATGAGCAGTTCTTC. It translates to CASSLVGGEANEQFF.

The chain is built from TRBV4-1 and TRBJ1-5; no clear D. The germline V gene encodes CDR1 MGHRA and CDR2 YSYEKL. There are 15 residues in the CDR3. Trimming pared 0 bases from V and 7 bases from J, leaving 13 bases between. CDR3 residues: CASSQEDGMGQPQHF. In DNA form, the CDR3 reads TGCGCCAGCAGCCAAGAGGACGGGATGGGGCAGCCCCAGCATTTT.

This clonotype was seen only a few times. The CDR3 reads CASIVSSTDTQYF. CDR3 sequence (DNA): TGTGCCAGCATTGTCTCGAGCACAGATACGCAGTATTTT. The genes are TRBV12-3 or TRBV12-4 and TRBJ2-3; D not resolved. The CDR3 consists of 13 residues. Trimming removed 7 bases from V and 0 bases from J, with 8 bases in between.

The rearrangement uses TRBV19 and TRBJ1-1; D ambiguous. The CDR3 is made up of 15 amino acids. Trimming removed 7 bases at V and 4 bases at J, with 19 bases between. Germline V CDR1 and CDR2: LNHDA, SQIVND (reference sequence). The CDR3 DNA reads TGTGCCAGTACATCGCGAGTAGACGCGGGCACTGAAGCTTTCTTT. This sequence encodes CASTSRVDAGTEAFF.

The V call is TRBV5-6, the J call TRBJ2-1; D perhaps matches TRBD2 (5 bases). Trimming shortened V by 7 bases and J by 5 bases, and 19 bases separated the two germline ends. This CDR3 comprises 15 residues. Germline V gene lookup returns CDR1 SGHDT and CDR2 YYEEEE. Here the CDR3 DNA reads TGTGCCAGCGGACCGGGATTATTGCCTAACAATGAGCAGTTCTTC. This gives the protein CASGPGLLPNNEQFF.

This clonotype has more than one count but fewer than ten. The chain carries TRBV19 and TRBJ2-5, with a weak D call TRBD1 (6 bases). V lost 5 bases to trimming and J lost 5 bases, with 21 bases between them. CDR3 length: 16 amino acids. Germline loops: CDR1 LNHDA, CDR2 SQIVND (reference sequence). The CDR3 coding sequence is TGTGCCAGTAGTGCCATTCTAACAGGGTCCGGGGAGACCCAGTACTTC. Translation gives CASSAILTGSGETQYF.

This clonotype was detected a few times. The J gene is TRBJ2-7, the V gene TRBV15, with D perhaps given as TRBD1 or TRBD2 (5 bases each). V lost 0 bases, J lost 4 bases, and 16 bases lay in between. This CDR3 is built from 16 residues. Germline assignment: CDR1 LNHNV and CDR2 YYDKDF (reference sequence). The CDR3 spells CATSRDREMGLYEQYF. The CDR3 bases are TGTGCCACCAGCAGAGATCGGGAAATGGGGCTTTACGAGCAGTACTTC.

This clonotype was seen at least ten times. V and J are TRBV7-2 and TRBJ2-7; perhaps TRBD2 as D (5 bases). The CDR3 is made up of 14 amino acids. The germline CDR1 and CDR2 sequences are SGHTA and FQGNSA. Trimming removed 4 bases at V and 0 bases at J, with 10 bases between. The CDR3 region is CASSSGRGSYEQYF. The CDR3 bases are TGTGCCAGCAGCTCGGGTCGGGGCTCCTACGAGCAGTACTTC.

The rearrangement links TRBV10-1 to TRBJ2-3; D remains unclear. Germline CDR1 WNHNN, CDR2 SYGVQD (reference sequence). The CDR3 covers 14 residues. The V gene lost 0 bases and the J gene lost 6 bases, with 10 bases spanning the gap. This chain's CDR3 is CASSESRAQDTQYF. The CDR3 DNA reads TGCGCCAGCAGTGAGTCCCGTGCGCAGGATACGCAGTATTTT.

This clonotype was seen more than once but under ten times. J is TRBJ2-6 and V is TRBV10-3; D is perhaps TRBD1 (5 bases). Germline values: CDR1 ENHRY, CDR2 SYGVKD. Trimming shortened V by 6 bases and J by 0 bases, and 6 bases separated the two germline ends. There are 14 residues in the CDR3. CDR3 sequence: CAIRDSSGANVLTF. The CDR3 DNA reads as TGTGCCATCAGAGACAGCTCTGGGGCCAACGTCCTGACTTTC.

The genes are TRBV30 and TRBJ2-5, with TRBD2 matching 7 bases. CDR3 length: 16 residues. V shed 0 bases and J 5 bases; nucleotides not matched to a gene: 12. Germline loops: CDR1 GTSNPN, CDR2 SVGIG (reference sequence). This CDR3 is CAWSVGAAGVGETQYF. CDR3 in DNA: TGTGCCTGGAGTGTAGGTGCGGCGGGAGTTGGGGAGACCCAGTACTTC.

The chain recombines TRBV29-1 with TRBJ1-2, with 7 bases matching TRBD1. The ends lost 6 bases at V and 3 bases at J; junction bases unmatched: 1. This CDR3 has 11 residues. Germline V lookup: CDR1 SQVTM, CDR2 ANQGSEA. The CDR3 DNA is TGCAGCGTCGACAGGGACTATGGCTACACCTTC. Its protein is CSVDRDYGYTF.

The chain recombines TRBV28 with TRBJ2-5; perhaps TRBD1 as D (6 bases). The CDR3 spans 12 residues. Germline-derived CDR1 and CDR2 are MDHEN and SYDVKM. V was trimmed by 8 bases and J by 5 bases, leaving 12 bases between them. The CDR3 is CASAQGTETQYF. CDR3 in DNA: TGTGCCAGCGCCCAGGGGACGGAGACCCAGTACTTC.

The chain joins TRBV2 to TRBJ2-1; no firm D call. CDR3 size: 13 residues. Germline CDR1 is SNHLY and CDR2 is FYNNEI. Trimming shortened V by 6 bases and J by 2 bases, and 8 bases separated the two germline ends. CDR3 DNA: TGTGCCAGCAGAGACCCACCCTACAATGAGCAGTTCTTC. Encoded protein: CASRDPPYNEQFF.

This clonotype was observed at least ten times. The DNA for the CDR3 is TGTGCCAGCAGCCCGCCGGGACGGAAGGCGGCGGAGACCCAGTACTTC. It is translated as CASSPPGRKAAETQYF. The chain has TRBV7-9 and TRBJ2-5; D is possibly TRBD1 or TRBD2 (5 bases each). The V end was cut by 5 bases, the J end by 5 bases, with 21 bases between. The CDR3 covers 16 residues. CDR1 and CDR2 from the germline V gene are SEHNR and FQNEAQ (reference sequence). Supplemented by reference TRBV7-9 and TRBJ2-5, the full variable domain reads DTGVSQNPRHKITKRGQNVTFRCDPISEHNRLYWYRQTLGQGPEFLTYFQNEAQLEKSRLLSDRFSAERPKGSFSTLEIQRTEQGDSAMYLCASSPPGRKAAETQYFGPGTRLLVL.

This clonotype was seen only a few times. The chain is built from TRBV12-3 or TRBV12-4 and TRBJ2-2; D remains unclear. CDR3 length equals 15 residues. The V end was cut by 6 bases, the J end by 5 bases, with 16 bases between. CDR3 residues: CASRRAYPRTGELFF. CDR3 bases: TGTGCCAGCAGACGGGCCTACCCGAGGACCGGGGAGCTGTTTTTT.

The chain uses TRBV6-6 and TRBJ1-4, with D uncertain. Between the trimmed V and J ends, which lost 4 bases and 5 bases, there was a span of 8 bases. Germline CDR1 and CDR2: MNHNY and SVGAGI (reference sequence). This CDR3 spans 13 amino acids. This CDR3 reads CASSWRMNEKLFF. CDR3 nucleotides: TGTGCCAGCAGTTGGCGGATGAATGAAAAACTGTTTTTT.

V gene TRBV19 combines with J gene TRBJ2-2; unclear D gene. The CDR3 consists of 15 residues. Germline CDR1 is LNHDA and CDR2 is SQIVND (reference sequence). Trimming took 7 bases from V and 5 from J, leaving 17 bases between them. In nucleotides, the CDR3 is TGTGCCAGTACAACCCAGGCATTTGGAACCGGGGAGCTGTTTTTT. It specifies CASTTQAFGTGELFF.

The V call is TRBV6-2 or TRBV6-3, the J call TRBJ1-2; D possibly corresponds to TRBD1 (5 bases). Trimming took 4 bases from V and 2 from J, leaving 20 bases between them. Per germline, CDR1 MNHEY and CDR2 SVGEGT. The CDR3 covers 17 residues. The CDR3 protein is CASSWFERREGNYGYTF. In DNA form, the CDR3 reads TGTGCCAGCAGTTGGTTTGAACGACGTGAGGGGAACTATGGCTACACCTTC.

V and J are TRBV27 and TRBJ2-7; 8 nucleotides align to TRBD1. Germline loops: CDR1 MNHEY, CDR2 SMNVEV (reference sequence). The CDR3 loop spans 14 amino acids. Trimming removed 6 bases from V and 4 bases from J; junction bases left unmatched: 8. The CDR3 DNA reads TGTGCCAGCAGCCCCGGGACAGGACAGTACGAGCAGTACTTC. Its protein is CASSPGTGQYEQYF.